The clone carrying this T cell receptor (beta chain) was recorded only once. This specimen comes from a study of T cells after somatic rescue of genetic block. Germline V gene sequence: CDR1 GTSNPN, CDR2 SVGIG (reference sequence). The CDR3 contains 12 residues. V was pared by 0 bases and J by 8 bases, with 0 bases of the junction left unmatched. Profiling relied on immunoSEQ multiplex PCR, and the TCRdb table lists in-frame clones only, not all of them. The profile shows 12,000 to 15,000 clones, about three quarters of them singletons. The TCR sequence derives from a boy aged 5 to 17. The rearrangement joins TRBV30 to TRBJ1-4; TRBD1 matches 7 bases. The material sequenced was peripheral blood mononuclear cells (PBMCs). CDR3 in DNA: TGTGCCTGGAGTGTACAGGGGGAAAAACTGTTTTTT. It specifies CAWSVQGEKLFF.